This T cell receptor (beta chain) emerged from a study of T cell responses to AZD1222 COVID-19 vaccine. Study context: Second doses at about 4 or about 12 weeks were pooled.

Sequencing was performed with immunoSEQ multiplex PCR; in TCRdb, only in-frame clones are kept and a portion is missing. The table lists some 200,000 clones, 75% to 90% of them singletons. A note on this clone: Its antigen is unknown.

General study results and limits: Compared with day 0, the breadth and depth of the Spike-specific TCR repertoire rose significantly after two doses of AZD1222. Targeting of unmutated variant regions was reportedly seen in nearly half of spike-specific TCRs. White British ancestry dominated among donors, who included more females, and clonal diversity was possibly underestimated.

The CDR3 runs to 13 residues. Unmatched junction bases numbered 1, after V lost 5 bases and J lost 4 bases. Germline-derived CDR1 and CDR2 are KGHDR and SFDVKD. Source: peripheral blood, taken on day 0 of AZD1222 vaccination. The TCR comes from an adult in good health. The V call is TRBV24-1, the J call TRBJ2-3; 8 nucleotides match TRBD2. CDR3 nucleotide sequence: TGTGCCACCAGTGCGGGAGGGCCAGATACGCAGTATTTT. This codes for CATSAGGPDTQYF.